One T cell receptor beta chain is described in this entry. Additional DNA sequences in this sample encode the identical CDR3. Sequencing was performed with immunoSEQ multiplex PCR; in TCRdb, only in-frame clones are kept and a portion is missing. The table shows about 59,000 clones, with more than 60% occurring only once. The sample originates from a study of blood T cell repertoires in COVID-19. The overall study: T cells, B-cell-depleted T cells, or PBMCs supplied cDNA or gDNA.

Germline loops: CDR1 SNHLY, CDR2 FYNNEI. This CDR3 contains 13 residues. V dropped 5 bases and J dropped 5 bases, with 12 bases sitting between them. Specimen: peripheral blood. V gene TRBV2 combines with J gene TRBJ2-5, with D possibly matching TRBD1 (6 bases). The clonotype comes from a human donor in a cohort sampled during active COVID-19. CDR3 in amino acids: CASSSTGQETQYF. The CDR3 nucleotides are TGTGCCAGCAGTAGTACAGGGCAGGAGACCCAGTACTTC.